The T cell receptor (beta chain) described here comes from a study of T cell repertoires in cytomegalovirus infection. As for the study in general: Well-studied HLA-B-restricted CMV epitopes were used in the study alongside recently identified HLA-C-restricted ones. Carrying CMV and the relevant HLA type showed in public TCR beta signatures. Study-level findings and limits: Cumulated frequencies of public TCR beta families served to identify carriers of CMV plus the relevant HLA.

Germline-derived CDR1 and CDR2 are KGHDR and SFDVKD. This CDR3 is 14 amino acids long. Trimming shortened V by 6 bases and J by 2 bases, and 10 bases separated the two germline ends. From the reads, TCRdb called clonotypes with MiXCR, one entry per CDR3 protein. This sample yields roughly 500,000 distinct CDR3 sequences, of which 30% to 40% are seen a single time; under 20% belongs to the top ten. Details on this clonotype: As yet, its antigen is unknown.

The receptor was isolated from a human donor in good health (CMV status not recorded). Some clones in this sample may be carry-over from other donors' samples. Sequencing was performed on cultured PBMCs, taken from culture after CMV antigen stimulation. The J gene is TRBJ2-1, the V gene TRBV24-1; a possible D gene is TRBD2 (5 bases). The CDR3 spells CATSRRTPYNEQFF. The CDR3 coding sequence is TGTGCCACCAGTCGGCGGACTCCCTACAATGAGCAGTTCTTC.